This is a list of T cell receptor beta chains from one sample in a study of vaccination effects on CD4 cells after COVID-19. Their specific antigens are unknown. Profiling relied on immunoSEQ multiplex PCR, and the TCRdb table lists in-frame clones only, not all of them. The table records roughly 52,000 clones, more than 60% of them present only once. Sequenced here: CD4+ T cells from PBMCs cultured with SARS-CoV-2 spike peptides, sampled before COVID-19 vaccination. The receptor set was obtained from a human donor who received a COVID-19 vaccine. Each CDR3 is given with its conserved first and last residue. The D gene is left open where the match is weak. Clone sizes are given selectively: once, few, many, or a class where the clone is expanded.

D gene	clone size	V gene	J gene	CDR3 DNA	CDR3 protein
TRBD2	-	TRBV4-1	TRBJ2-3	TGCGCCAGCAGCCAACCGGGACTAGCGGGAAGGGAGTGGCGCCGCACAGATACGCAGTATTTT	CASSQPGLAGREWRRTDTQYF
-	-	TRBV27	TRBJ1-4	TGTGCCAGCAGTCCACCTAATGAAAAACTGTTTTTT	CASSPPNEKLFF
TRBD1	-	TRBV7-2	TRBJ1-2	TGTGCCAGCAGCTCCCTTCCCGGGACAGGGTACGGCTACACCTTC	CASSSLPGTGYGYTF
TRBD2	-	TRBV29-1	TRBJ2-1	TGCAGCGTTGTCCTCTCTAGCGGGACTGGCTCCTACAATGAGCAGTTCTTC	CSVVLSSGTGSYNEQFF
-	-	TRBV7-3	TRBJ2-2	TGTGCCAGCAGCCCTCGCCCCGAGGGAACCGGGGAGCTGTTTTTT	CASSPRPEGTGELFF
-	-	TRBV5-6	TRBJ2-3	TGTGCCAGCAGCTTGGCCGGGGCAGGGGGCACAGATACGCAGTATTTT	CASSLAGAGGTDTQYF
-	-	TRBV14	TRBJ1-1	TGTGCCAGCAGCCAAGTAGGGCGGGGGTCTGAAGCTTTCTTT	CASSQVGRGSEAFF
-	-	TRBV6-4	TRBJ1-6	TGTGCCAGCAGTGTGGACCGAGATTCACCCCTCCACTTT	CASSVDRDSPLHF
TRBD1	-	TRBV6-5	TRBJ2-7	TGTGCCACCGGGGGACAGGGGGCATACTACGAGCAGTACTTC	CATGGQGAYYEQYF
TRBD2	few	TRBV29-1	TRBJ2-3	TGCAGCGTTGAAAGGGCTAGCGGGAGTAGGACAGATACGCAGTATTTT	CSVERASGSRTDTQYF
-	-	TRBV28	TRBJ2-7	TGTGCCAGCAGTTTAGCTGGGGCCGTCGGGTCCTACGAGCAGTACTTC	CASSLAGAVGSYEQYF
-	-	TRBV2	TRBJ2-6	TGTGCCAGCCGAACAGGAGACTCTGGGGCCAACGTCCTGACTTTC	CASRTGDSGANVLTF
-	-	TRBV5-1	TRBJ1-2	TGCGCCAGCAGCTCGGGGAACTATGGCTACACCTTC	CASSSGNYGYTF
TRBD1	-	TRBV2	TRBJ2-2	TGTGCCAGCAGCCCCAGACAGGGGTATCTCGGGGAGCTGTTTTTT	CASSPRQGYLGELFF
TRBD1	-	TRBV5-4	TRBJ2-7	TGTGCCAGCAGCCGCGCCGGGACAGGGGGCTACGAGCAGTACTTC	CASSRAGTGGYEQYF
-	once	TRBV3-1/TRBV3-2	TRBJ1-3	TGTGCCAGCAGCCCTTTCCCTGGAAACACCATATATTTT	CASSPFPGNTIYF
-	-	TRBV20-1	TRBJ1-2	TGCAGTGCTAGTGCCGGGACATCTCTCCGGAAGAACTATGGCTACACCTTC	CSASAGTSLRKNYGYTF
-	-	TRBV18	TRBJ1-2	TGTGCCAGCTCATCAGGGGCCCCAGGCCCCCTTAACTATGGCTACACCTTC	CASSSGAPGPLNYGYTF
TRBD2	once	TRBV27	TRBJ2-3	TGTGCCAGCAGTTCCCGGGAGGGCCGGGCGCAGTATTTT	CASSSREGRAQYF
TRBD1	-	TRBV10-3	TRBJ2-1	TGTGCCATCAGTGAACAGGGGGGAGATGAGCAGTTCTTC	CAISEQGGDEQFF
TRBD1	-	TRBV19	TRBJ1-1	TGTGCCAGTAGTGCCTTACAGGGGGACACTGAAGCTTTCTTT	CASSALQGDTEAFF
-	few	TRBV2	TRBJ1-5	TGTGCCAGCAGTCGTCAGGGAGGAGGCAATCAGCCCCAGCATTTT	CASSRQGGGNQPQHF
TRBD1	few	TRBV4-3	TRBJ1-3	TGCGCCAGCAGCCAGACATGGGACAGAGCCTCTGGAAACACCATATATTTT	CASSQTWDRASGNTIYF
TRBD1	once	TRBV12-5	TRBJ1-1	TGTGCTAGTGGAGGATCAGGGGGGGGTACTGAAGCTTTCTTT	CASGGSGGGTEAFF